The 18 T cell receptor beta chains below come from one sample, sequenced in a study of blood T cells in healthy people across ages. A second PCR, run for roughly 7 to 12 cycles, used a sample-barcoded 5' primer plus a J-beta primer mix. A single record per CDR3 protein comes from TCRdb applying MiXCR to the 5' RACE reads. Among 750,000 to 850,000 distinct CDR3 sequences, approximately 25% were seen once, and the ten largest hold under 4.5%. The same data also contributed to another study, on T cells of mothers and their children.

Sample: blood. Receptors originate from a boy younger than 18 in good health.

In this sample, this clonotype turned up a few times. The chain links TRBV7-9 to TRBJ1-5; D perhaps matches TRBD1 (5 bases). V was pared by 5 bases and J by 5 bases, with 10 bases between. Germline CDR1 reads SEHNR; CDR2 reads FQNEAQ (reference sequence). This CDR3 comprises 13 residues. CDR3 DNA sequence: TGTGCCAGCAGCGACCAGGGAGATCAGCCCCAGCATTTT. This translates into CASSDQGDQPQHF.

The table lists this clonotype with a few counts. V and J are TRBV6-2 or TRBV6-3 and TRBJ1-1, with D uncertain. The CDR3 has 13 amino acids. Per the germline V gene, CDR1 is MNHEY and CDR2 is SVGEGT. V was pared by 6 bases and J by 11 bases, with 19 bases between. The CDR3 here is CASSEWVAGGAFF. The CDR3 nucleotides read TGTGCCAGCAGCGAATGGGTCGCCGGTGGGGCTTTCTTT.

This clonotype was found many times. This chain joins TRBV7-3 and TRBJ2-5, with D unclear. Trimming cost V 2 bases and J 5 bases, with 9 bases left between them. There are 13 residues in the CDR3. In germline, CDR1 is SGHTA, CDR2 FQGTGA. CDR3 DNA: TGTGCCAGCAGCTTAGGCTCCTCGGAGACCCAGTACTTC. This translates into CASSLGSSETQYF.

In this sample, this clonotype turned up many times. The chain recombines TRBV5-1 with TRBJ2-7; 9 nucleotides match TRBD1. Germline trimming cut 2 bases from V and 2 bases from J; bases unmatched to any gene: 2. CDR1 SGHRS and CDR2 YFSETQ come from the germline V gene. The CDR3 is 14 residues long. In nucleotides, the CDR3 is TGCGCCAGCAGCTTTCGGACAGGGGCCTACGAGCAGTACTTC. Encoded protein: CASSFRTGAYEQYF. Supplemented by reference TRBV5-1 and TRBJ2-7, the full variable domain reads KAGVTQTPRYLIKTRGQQVTLSCSPISGHRSVSWYQQTPGQGLQFLFEYFSETQRNKGNFPGRFSGRQFSNSRSEMNVSTLELGDSALYLCASSFRTGAYEQYFGPGTRLTVT.

The gene calls are TRBV7-9 and TRBJ1-5, with D perhaps matching TRBD1 (5 bases). CDR1 is SEHNR, CDR2 FQNEAQ, per germline (reference sequence). The CDR3 is made up of 16 amino acids. The V end was cut by 4 bases, the J end by 0 bases, with 13 bases between. The CDR3: CASSSFSRDSNQPQHF. For the CDR3, the DNA is TGTGCCAGCAGCTCCTTCTCCAGGGATAGCAATCAGCCCCAGCATTTT.

The V call is TRBV9, the J call TRBJ2-7, with 8 bases matching TRBD2. The CDR3 runs to 15 residues. The germline V gene has CDR1 SGDLS and CDR2 YYNGEE. With 3 bases clipped from V and 0 bases from J, the junction kept 5 bases outside the gene matches. CDR3 sequence reads: CASSAPGTSSYEQYF. The CDR3 region has the DNA TGTGCCAGCAGCGCCCCCGGGACTAGCTCCTACGAGCAGTACTTC.

This clonotype was counted a few times. This sequence joins TRBV4-3 and TRBJ2-5, with D possibly called TRBD1 or TRBD2 (5 bases each). The tail of the sequence fits TRBJ2-7 better, so the J call may be wrong. This CDR3 is 16 amino acids long. Germline CDR1 and CDR2: LGHNA and YSLEER. CDR3 DNA sequence: TGCGCCAGCAGCCAAGATGGCGAGGGGCGGCCTGGCGAGCAGTACTTC. It is translated as CASSQDGEGRPGEQYF.

This clonotype came up a few times. The V call is TRBV7-2, the J call TRBJ2-1, with D perhaps matching TRBD1 or TRBD2 (7 bases each). CDR3 size: 15 residues. Trimming removed 3 bases from V and 4 bases from J, with 13 bases in between. Germline CDR1 SGHTA, CDR2 FQGNSA. CDR3 DNA: TGTGCCAGCAGCTTCGACAGGGAGGGTTACAATGAGCAGTTCTTC. Residues: CASSFDREGYNEQFF.

A few counts support this clonotype. The chain combines TRBV4-3 with TRBJ2-5; 7 bases map to TRBD2. The J segment lost 2 bases and the V segment lost 4 bases, leaving 4 bases of the junction unmatched. This CDR3 is 14 amino acids long. Germline V lookup: CDR1 LGHNA, CDR2 YSLEER. CDR3 residues: CASSRGGLQETQYF. CDR3 in DNA: TGCGCCAGCAGCCGGGGAGGGCTTCAAGAGACCCAGTACTTC.

This clonotype turned up a few times. Germline is not matched at one junction end, which may reflect a read error. This chain uses TRBV7-9 with TRBJ2-1, with a weak D call TRBD1 (6 bases). The CDR3 has 14 amino acids. The germline V gene has CDR1 SEHNR and CDR2 FQNEAQ (reference sequence). CDR3 region: CASSLGDNYNEQFF. The CDR3 nucleotides are TGTGCCAGTAGCTTGGGGGACAACTACAATGAGCAGTTCTTC.

This chain connects TRBV11-2 to TRBJ1-6; 8 positions agree with TRBD1. This CDR3 comprises 15 residues. Unmatched junction bases numbered 5, after V lost 5 bases and J lost 5 bases. Germline CDR1 reads SGHAT; CDR2 reads FQNNGV. CDR3 amino acids: CASSTGQGNNSPLHF. CDR3 nucleotide sequence: TGTGCCAGCAGCACCGGACAGGGAAATAATTCACCCCTCCACTTT.

V gene TRBV11-2 combines with J gene TRBJ2-7; tentatively, D is TRBD2 (6 bases). The CDR3 contains 16 residues. Germline CDR1 reads SGHAT; CDR2 reads FQNNGV. The V gene lost 1 base and the J gene lost 4 bases, with 17 bases spanning the gap. The CDR3 loop reads CASSLGGVGSEYEQYF. In DNA form, the CDR3 reads TGTGCCAGCAGCTTAGGGGGGGTCGGTTCCGAATACGAGCAGTACTTC.

The chain is built from TRBV2 and TRBJ2-7; 7 nucleotides agree with TRBD2. Trimming cost V 4 bases and J 6 bases; bases outside gene matches: 3. CDR1 is SNHLY, CDR2 FYNNEI, per germline. CDR3 length equals 12 residues. CDR3 DNA sequence: TGTGCCAGCAGTGCACCGGGGGGCGAGCAGTACTTC. It codes for CASSAPGGEQYF.

The gene calls are TRBV7-3 and TRBJ1-2; a weak D match, TRBD1 (6 bases). Deletions cut 5 bases from V and 8 bases from J, with 15 bases between. CDR3 length: 13 amino acids. CDR1 SGHTA and CDR2 FQGTGA come from the germline V gene. The CDR3 sequence is CASSTPTGYGYTF. The DNA for the CDR3 is TGTGCCAGCAGCACGCCGACAGGATACGGCTACACCTTC.

J is TRBJ2-2 and V is TRBV27; 9 bases agree with TRBD2. The CDR3 covers 16 residues. V shed 5 bases and J 4 bases; nucleotides not matched to a gene: 8. Per the germline V gene, CDR1 is MNHEY and CDR2 is SMNVEV (reference sequence). The DNA of the CDR3 is TGTGCCAGCAGTCACTTAGCGGGAGTAGGCACCGGGGAGCTGTTTTTT. This encodes CASSHLAGVGTGELFF.

CDR3 coding DNA: TGCGCCAGCAGCCAAGATGGCACAGGGACCTACGAGCAGTACTTC. Its protein product is CASSQDGTGTYEQYF. The V gene is TRBV4-1, the J gene TRBJ2-7; tentative D call: TRBD1 (6 bases). The V gene lost 0 bases and the J gene lost 2 bases, with 11 bases spanning the gap. CDR1 and CDR2 (germline): MGHRA, YSYEKL. This CDR3 region has 15 residues.

CDR3 DNA: TGCAGCGCCCAAACGGGCGGTTTGGAGACTGAAGCTTTCTTT. Its translation: CSAQTGGLETEAFF. The V and J genes are TRBV29-1 and TRBJ1-1; D is ambiguous. The length of the CDR3 is 14 residues. V lost 7 bases to trimming and J lost 5 bases, with 20 bases between them. From germline, CDR1 is SQVTM and CDR2 ANQGSEA.

The CDR3 DNA reads as TGCAGCTCCCCCGAGGCTGAAGCTTTCTTT. Amino acid sequence: CSSPEAEAFF. This chain uses TRBV29-1 with TRBJ1-1, with D unclear. Trimming took off 8 bases at V and 6 bases at J, with 10 bases between the two ends. Per germline, CDR1 SQVTM and CDR2 ANQGSEA. The CDR3 spans 10 residues.